These T cell receptor beta chains were read from a single sample in a study of shared clonotypes between healthy human individuals. Here immunoSEQ multiplex PCR was the method, and the copy in TCRdb shows in-frame clones only, minus some. The data contain some 2,100,000 clones, around 93% of them seen just once; the ten biggest clones take up 1.5% to 2%. The sample comprised naive CD8+ T cells from PBMCs. All receptors derive from a man aged 18 to 35 in good health. Some clones in this sample may be carry-over from other donors' samples. Each CDR3 is given with its conserved first and last residue. The D gene is left open where the match is weak. Clone size is given for some rows only: seen once, a few or many times, or a class if the clone is expanded.

-	TRBJ2-1	-	TRBV9	CASSVGGRPYNEQFF	TGTGCCAGCAGCGTAGGGGGACGGCCCTACAATGAGCAGTTCTTC
once	TRBJ1-3	-	TRBV4-3	CASSAGRGAGNTIYF	TGCGCCAGCAGCGCAGGCAGGGGTGCTGGAAACACCATATATTTT
-	TRBJ2-2	-	TRBV29-1	CSGRVTGELFF	TGCAGCGGCAGGGTCACCGGGGAGCTGTTTTTT
-	TRBJ2-6	TRBD1	TRBV18	CASSPQTGGTFSGANVLTF	TGTGCCAGCTCACCGCAGACAGGGGGCACATTCTCTGGGGCCAACGTCCTGACTTTC
-	TRBJ1-2	TRBD1	TRBV9	CASSTSGQGGYGYTF	TGTGCCAGCAGCACTAGCGGACAGGGAGGCTATGGCTACACCTTC
-	TRBJ2-1	TRBD2	TRBV29-1	CSVGGLAGENEQFF	TGCAGCGTTGGAGGGCTAGCGGGAGAAAATGAGCAGTTCTTC
-	TRBJ2-7	TRBD1	TRBV6-1	CASSEWAGGSYEQYF	TGTGCCAGCAGTGAATGGGCAGGGGGCTCCTACGAGCAGTACTTC
-	TRBJ2-7	-	TRBV28	CASSLDRDYEQYF	TGTGCCAGCAGTTTGGACAGAGACTACGAGCAGTACTTC
-	TRBJ2-1	-	TRBV6-6	CASSYHGSSYNEQFF	TGTGCCAGCAGTTATCACGGGAGTTCCTACAATGAGCAGTTCTTC
once	TRBJ2-1	-	TRBV9	CASSSSGVQPYNEQFF	TGTGCCAGCAGCTCTTCTGGCGTTCAGCCCTACAATGAGCAGTTCTTC
-	TRBJ2-7	TRBD2	TRBV27	CASRPTGGAYEQYF	TGTGCCAGCAGACCGACGGGAGGGGCCTACGAGCAGTACTTC
-	TRBJ1-1	-	TRBV15	CATSRRVNTEAFF	TGTGCCACCAGCCGACGCGTGAACACTGAAGCTTTCTTT
-	TRBJ2-2	-	TRBV7-9	CASSGRTPRERPGELFF	TGTGCCAGCAGCGGACGGACTCCGAGGGAACGACCCGGGGAGCTGTTTTTT
-	TRBJ1-1	-	TRBV28	CASSLLQLNTEAFF	TGTGCCAGCAGTTTACTACAGTTGAACACTGAAGCTTTCTTT
once	TRBJ1-2	TRBD1	TRBV9	CASSVTGGGYTF	TGTGCCAGCAGCGTGACAGGGGGCGGCTACACCTTC
-	TRBJ2-7	TRBD2	TRBV28	CASSPRLATAYEQYF	TGTGCCAGCAGTCCTCGACTAGCGACGGCCTACGAGCAGTACTTC
-	TRBJ2-3	-	TRBV28	CASSLTEGDTQYF	TGTGCCAGCAGTTTGACGGAGGGAGATACGCAGTATTTT
-	TRBJ2-1	-	TRBV5-1	CASRLLGKGPYNEQFF	TGCGCCAGCAGGCTTCTTGGGAAGGGTCCCTACAATGAGCAGTTCTTC
-	TRBJ1-1	-	TRBV27	CASHLSPDTEAFF	TGTGCCAGCCACCTCTCGCCGGACACTGAAGCTTTCTTT
-	TRBJ2-5	-	TRBV10-3	CAISEIPTVIQETQYF	TGTGCCATCAGTGAAATACCGACAGTTATCCAAGAGACCCAGTACTTC
-	TRBJ2-7	-	TRBV9	CASSVETSAFYEQYF	TGTGCCAGCAGCGTAGAGACTAGTGCCTTCTACGAGCAGTACTTC
-	TRBJ2-2	TRBD2	TRBV28	CASKPTSGSTGELFF	TGTGCCAGCAAACCGACTAGCGGGAGTACCGGGGAGCTGTTTTTT
-	TRBJ1-2	-	TRBV5-4	CASSGDRYGYTF	TGTGCCAGCAGCGGCGACAGATATGGCTACACCTTC
-	TRBJ1-2	TRBD1	TRBV7-2	CASNPDRGNGYTF	TGTGCCAGCAACCCGGACAGGGGCAATGGCTACACCTTC
-	TRBJ2-7	-	TRBV11-2	CASSVGWLEQYF	TGTGCCAGCAGCGTAGGGTGGCTCGAGCAGTACTTC
-	TRBJ2-7	-	TRBV27	CASSSANYEQYF	TGTGCCAGCAGTTCCGCCAACTACGAGCAGTACTTC
-	TRBJ1-1	-	TRBV6-5	CASSYRGKMNTEAFF	TGTGCCAGCAGTTACAGAGGGAAAATGAACACTGAAGCTTTCTTT